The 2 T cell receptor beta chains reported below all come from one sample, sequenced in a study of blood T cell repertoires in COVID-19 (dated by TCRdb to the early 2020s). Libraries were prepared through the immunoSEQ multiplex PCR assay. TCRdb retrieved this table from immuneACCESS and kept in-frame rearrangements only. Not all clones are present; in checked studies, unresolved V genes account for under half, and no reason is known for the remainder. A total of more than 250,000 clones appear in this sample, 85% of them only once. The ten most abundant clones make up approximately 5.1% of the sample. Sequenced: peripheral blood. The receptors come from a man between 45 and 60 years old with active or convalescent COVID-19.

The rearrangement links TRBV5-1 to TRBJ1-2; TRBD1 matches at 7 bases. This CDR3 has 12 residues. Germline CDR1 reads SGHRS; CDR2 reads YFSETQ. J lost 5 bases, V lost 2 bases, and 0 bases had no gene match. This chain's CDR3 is CASSLQGYGYTF. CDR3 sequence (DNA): TGCGCCAGCAGCTTACAGGGGTATGGCTACACCTTC.

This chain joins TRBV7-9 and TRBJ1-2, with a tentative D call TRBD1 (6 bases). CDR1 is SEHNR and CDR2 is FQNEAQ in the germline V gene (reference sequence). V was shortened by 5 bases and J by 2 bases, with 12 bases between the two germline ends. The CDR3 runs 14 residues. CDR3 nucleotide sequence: TGTGCCAGCAGCCCCCAGGGGCCCAACTATGGCTACACCTTC. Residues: CASSPQGPNYGYTF.